This T cell receptor (beta chain) was sequenced in a study of early T cells in non-severe SARS-CoV-2 infection. Study-level background: RNA in bulk from unsorted whole blood was sequenced, and chains were unpaired. Points from the study as a whole: Anti-spike CD8 specificities were favored by VDJdb matching, whose results missed private and CD4 specificities.

Note on this clonotype: Its target is unknown.

Unique molecular identifiers were attached to individual cDNA molecules. One entry per CDR3 protein results from TCRdb running MiXCR on the 5' RACE reads. Among fewer than 110,000 distinct CDR3 sequences listed, 11% were seen once. Sequenced material: whole blood. This receptor was taken from an adult who was a healthcare worker with PCR-confirmed SARS-CoV-2 infection or an uninfected control (not recorded which).

CDR3 amino acids: CSARTGGNEQFF. For the CDR3, the DNA is TGCAGTGCTAGAACGGGGGGCAATGAGCAGTTCTTC. The J gene is TRBJ2-1, the V gene TRBV20-1, with 7 bases that match TRBD2. The ends lost 2 bases at V and 6 bases at J; junction bases unmatched: 1. There are 12 residues in the CDR3. Germline V gene sequence: CDR1 DFQATT, CDR2 SNEGSKA (reference sequence).